One and the same sample provided the 30 T cell receptor beta chains below, sequenced in a study of CD8+CD57+ T cells in acquired aplastic anemia. Researchers used genomic DNA as the template to profile TCR beta VDJ and CDR3. MiXCR, run by TCRdb on the reads, gives a single entry per CDR3 protein. The sample yields under 350,000 distinct CDR3 sequences, 45% to 65% seen once. Patients selected for sequencing had displayed CD8+CD57+ cell expansion by flow cytometry. The sample comprised sorted CD4+, CD8+, or CD8+CD57+ T cells (not recorded which) from PBMCs. The receptors stem from a human donor with aplastic anemia.

This chain links TRBV7-8 with TRBJ1-2; D is perhaps TRBD1 (6 bases). Germline V CDR1 and CDR2: SGHVS, FQNEAQ. V gave up 7 bases and J gave up 4 bases, with 19 bases separating them. The CDR3 covers 15 residues. The CDR3 spells CASTKERGDLYGYTF. The CDR3, as DNA: TGTGCCAGCACAAAAGAGAGGGGGGACCTCTATGGCTACACCTTC.

The genes are TRBV5-8 and TRBJ2-5; 7 bases match TRBD1. This CDR3 has 15 residues. Germline CDR1 and CDR2: SGHTS and YDEGEE. With V trimmed by 0 bases and J by 9 bases, 11 bases remained unmatched. The CDR3, as DNA: TGTGCCAGCAGCTTGGGGGACAGTAGCAATCAGCCCCAGTACTTC. Translating it yields CASSLGDSSNQPQYF. Filled out from reference TRBV5-8 and TRBJ2-5, the complete variable domain reads EAGVTQSPTHLIKTRGQQATLRCSPISGHTSVYWYQQALGLGLQFLLWYDEGEERNRGNFPPRFSGRQFPNYSSELNVNALELEDSALYLCASSLGDSSNQPQYFGPGTRLLVL.

This clonotype was detected many times. This chain connects TRBV6-6 to TRBJ2-7; D uncertain. The germline CDR1 and CDR2 sequences are MNHNY and SVGAGI (reference sequence). The CDR3 length is 11 residues. V was trimmed by 6 bases and J by 2 bases, leaving 5 bases between them. CDR3 sequence reads: CASSGAYEQYF. The CDR3 nucleotides read TGTGCCAGCAGCGGAGCCTACGAGCAGTACTTC.

Remarks on this clonotype: Relative to the germline gene, one junction end is altered; a read error may explain this. This chain links TRBV7-2 with TRBJ1-1; D gene ambiguous. Germline lookup yields CDR1 SGHTA and CDR2 FQGNSA. The CDR3 length is 14 residues. The DNA of the CDR3 is TGTGCCAGCAGCTCGACGGTGATGAACCCTGAAGCTTTCTTT. Residues: CASSSTVMNPEAFF. Complete variable domain (other parts from reference TRBV7-2 and TRBJ1-1): GAGVSQSPSNKVTEKGKDVELRCDPISGHTALYWYRQSLGQGLEFLIYFQGNSAPDKSGLPSDRFSAERTGGSVSTLTIQRTQQEDSAVYLCASSSTVMNPEAFFGQGTRLTVV.

The chain joins TRBV7-2 to TRBJ1-3; D is ambiguous. The germline V gene encodes CDR1 SGHTA and CDR2 FQGNSA. V shed 3 bases and J shed 5 bases, with 26 bases lying between them. This CDR3 is 19 amino acids long. CDR3 nucleotides: TGTGCCAGCAGCTTGGATCTAGGCATGGGGAGCCGGCGGAGAAACACCATATATTTT. Amino acid sequence: CASSLDLGMGSRRRNTIYF.

The rearrangement uses TRBV25-1 and TRBJ2-1, with 9 nucleotides matching TRBD1. Trimming took 4 bases from V and 5 from J; bases not matched to a gene: 9. The CDR3 is 16 residues long. Germline CDR1 is MGHDK and CDR2 is SYGVNS. Written as DNA, the CDR3 is TGTGCCAGCAGTGTGCACAGGGGGCGCGGGGACAATGAGCAGTTCTTC. It encodes CASSVHRGRGDNEQFF.

This chain connects TRBV12-3 or TRBV12-4 to TRBJ1-2; D remains unclear. The CDR3 sequence is 14 residues long. The ends were cut back, 2 bases at V and 4 bases at J, with 11 bases in the middle. The DNA for the CDR3 is TGTGCCAGCAGTTTACAAGAAACCTTCTATGGCTACACCTTC. It codes for CASSLQETFYGYTF.

The J gene is TRBJ2-5, the V gene TRBV7-9; 9 bases line up with TRBD1. CDR3 size: 16 residues. CDR1 and CDR2 from the germline V gene are SEHNR and FQNEAQ (reference sequence). The V and J ends lost 5 bases and 5 bases, in that order; junction bases with no gene match: 12. The CDR3 loop reads CASSQQGALALETQYF. The CDR3 DNA reads as TGTGCCAGCAGCCAACAGGGGGCCCTCGCGTTGGAGACCCAGTACTTC.

The rearrangement links TRBV12-3 or TRBV12-4 to TRBJ2-7; 8 nucleotides match TRBD2. CDR3 length: 20 amino acids. The J segment lost 5 bases and the V segment lost 3 bases, leaving 24 bases of the junction unmatched. The CDR3 here is CASSFIRETSEVDGSHEQYF. For the CDR3, the DNA is TGTGCCAGCAGTTTTATTCGAGAGACTAGCGAGGTTGACGGTTCCCACGAGCAGTACTTC.

The chain is built from TRBV10-1 and TRBJ1-6, with D tentatively TRBD1 (5 bases). Looked up from germline, CDR1 is WNHNN and CDR2 is SYGVQD (reference sequence). The ends were cut back, 2 bases at V and 8 bases at J, with 13 bases in the middle. The CDR3 spans 15 residues. CDR3 loop: CASSEEGRKDSPLHF. In nucleotides, the CDR3 is TGCGCCAGCAGTGAGGAGGGGCGGAAGGATTCACCCCTCCACTTT.

The sample holds many counts of this clonotype. The chain has TRBV6-1 and TRBJ1-4, with D unresolved. The V end lost 0 bases, the J end lost 6 bases, and 14 bases lay between the germline ends. Germline CDR1 reads MNHNS; CDR2 reads SASEGT. CDR3 length equals 16 residues. The CDR3 spells CASSEATQVSYEKLFF. CDR3 DNA sequence: TGTGCCAGCAGTGAAGCAACCCAGGTTTCCTATGAAAAACTGTTTTTT.

The CDR3 region has the DNA TGTGCCACCAGTGACCGGGACAGGGGGTTCGGCTACACCTTC. It is translated as CATSDRDRGFGYTF. The V gene is TRBV24-1, the J gene TRBJ1-2; 11 bases fit TRBD1. V lost 4 bases, J lost 8 bases, and 5 bases stayed unmatched. The CDR3 is made up of 14 amino acids. The germline V gene has CDR1 KGHDR and CDR2 SFDVKD.

This clonotype was detected many times. The genes are TRBV5-1 and TRBJ2-3, with 7 bases matching TRBD2. Looked up from germline, CDR1 is SGHRS and CDR2 is YFSETQ. After removal of 0 bases from V and 1 base from J, the junction contained 8 bases not matched to a gene. The CDR3 extends over 17 amino acids. CDR3 bases: TGCGCCAGCAGCTTGGCCCGTTGGCGGGAGCGCACAGATACGCAGTATTTT. Translating gives CASSLARWRERTDTQYF.

Note on this clonotype: The junction does not match germline at one end; this may be a read error. The chain is built from TRBV10-3 and TRBJ2-5; D might be TRBD1 or TRBD2, each matching 6 bases. This CDR3 spans 14 amino acids. Germline V CDR1 and CDR2: ENHRY, SYGVKD. DNA of the CDR3: TGTGCCAGCAGTGAAGGAGGGGGTTGGGGGACCCAGTACTTC. Amino acid sequence: CASSEGGGWGTQYF.

The chain has TRBV20-1 and TRBJ1-2; the match to TRBD1 covers 7 bases. This CDR3 spans 13 amino acids. The V and J ends lost 6 bases and 4 bases, in that order; junction bases with no gene match: 8. CDR1 is DFQATT, CDR2 SNEGSKA, per germline (reference sequence). The CDR3 spells CSAAGGDTYGYTF. DNA for the CDR3: TGCAGTGCCGCAGGGGGGGATACCTATGGCTACACCTTC.

This clonotype was found once. Compared with germline, one end of the junction differs, possibly owing to a read error. The chain couples TRBV3-1 to TRBJ2-5; TRBD2 might be the D (6 bases). The CDR3 has 17 amino acids. Germline assignment: CDR1 LGHDT and CDR2 YNNKEL (reference sequence). CDR3 region: CASSPQSSLAAQETQDF. The DNA for the CDR3 is TGTGCCAGCTCACCACAGAGTTCACTAGCCGCTCAAGAGACCCAGGACTTC.

V usage is TRBV15 and J usage is TRBJ1-5; tentatively, D is TRBD1 (5 bases). Trimming pared 5 bases from V and 8 bases from J, leaving 16 bases between. Germline V gene data show CDR1 as LNHNV and CDR2 as YYDKDF (reference sequence). The CDR3 contains 14 residues. The DNA for the CDR3 is TGTGCCACCAGCTGGGTGGGGGGGAGTGAGCCCCAGCATTTT. Its protein is CATSWVGGSEPQHF.

The CDR3 here is CASSSPTSETQYF. The CDR3 coding sequence is TGTGCCAGCAGCTCCCCGACTAGTGAGACCCAGTACTTC. The chain recombines TRBV11-2 with TRBJ2-5; perhaps TRBD2 as D (6 bases). The CDR3 consists of 13 residues. Deletions cut 4 bases from V and 5 bases from J, with 11 bases between. The germline gives CDR1 SGHAT, CDR2 FQNNGV.

This clonotype has only a few counts. In DNA form, the CDR3 reads TGTGCCAGCAGTGCCGAGCAGGGGGATCCCCTCCACTTT. This encodes CASSAEQGDPLHF. The chain joins TRBV2 to TRBJ1-6; 7 bases align to TRBD1. With 4 bases clipped from V and 13 bases from J, the junction kept 7 bases outside the gene matches. The CDR3 has 13 amino acids. Germline lookup yields CDR1 SNHLY and CDR2 FYNNEI.

This clonotype has a count of ten or more. The chain is built from TRBV6-6 and TRBJ1-4, with D hard to call. Per the germline V gene, CDR1 is MNHNY and CDR2 is SVGAGI (reference sequence). With 1 base removed from V and 0 bases from J, the gap between germline ends came to 6 bases. CDR3 length equals 15 residues. The CDR3 DNA is TGTGCCAGCAGTTACTGGCCAGCAACTAATGAAAAACTGTTTTTT. It codes for CASSYWPATNEKLFF.

This clonotype showed up many times. The rearrangement links TRBV5-1 to TRBJ2-1; TRBD1 or TRBD2 may be the D gene (5 bases each). Per germline, CDR1 SGHRS and CDR2 YFSETQ. The CDR3 is 16 residues long. Deletions cut 0 bases from V and 6 bases from J, with 16 bases between. The DNA for the CDR3 is TGCGCCAGCAGCTTGGGGGGCACCTCCGAGGGCAATGAGCAGTTCTTC. Encoded protein: CASSLGGTSEGNEQFF.

In this sample, this clonotype turned up once. The chain recombines TRBV7-9 with TRBJ2-3; D is tentatively TRBD1 or TRBD2 (5 bases each). The germline V gene has CDR1 SEHNR and CDR2 FQNEAQ (reference sequence). CDR3 size: 17 residues. The V and J ends lost 4 bases and 2 bases respectively, with 19 bases between them. The CDR3 nucleotides read TGTGCCAGCAGCTATTTCATACGGGACCTCACCACAGATACGCAGTATTTT. Translation: CASSYFIRDLTTDTQYF.

This chain uses TRBV20-1 with TRBJ2-3, with 8 bases matching TRBD2. Germline V lookup: CDR1 DFQATT, CDR2 SNEGSKA (reference sequence). V shed 3 bases and J 5 bases; nucleotides not matched to a gene: 7. The CDR3 covers 14 residues. The CDR3 protein is CSASTGGPKDTQYF. DNA for the CDR3: TGCAGTGCTAGTACGGGAGGGCCCAAAGATACGCAGTATTTT.

This rearrangement joins TRBV7-6 to TRBJ2-7, with 9 bases fitting TRBD1. The ends lost 6 bases at V and 4 bases at J; junction bases unmatched: 10. The length of the CDR3 is 15 residues. Germline values: CDR1 SGHVS, CDR2 FNYEAQ. The CDR3 loop reads CASSERTGARYEQYF. CDR3 bases: TGTGCCAGCAGTGAACGGACAGGGGCTAGATACGAGCAGTACTTC.

This clonotype was counted many times. The V and J genes are TRBV12-3 or TRBV12-4 and TRBJ1-5; tentative D call: TRBD1 (6 bases). Trimming cost V 6 bases and J 7 bases, with 22 bases left between them. The CDR3 loop spans 16 amino acids. CDR3 loop: CASSPSGAAVPQPQHF. The CDR3 region has the DNA TGTGCCAGCAGCCCATCAGGGGCCGCCGTCCCACAGCCCCAGCATTTT.

This clonotype was seen repeatedly, ten times or more. The chain has TRBV5-1 and TRBJ2-3; D is undetermined. V was cut by 0 bases and J by 0 bases, with 8 bases left in between. CDR1 is SGHRS and CDR2 is YFSETQ in the germline V gene. The CDR3 loop spans 15 amino acids. Here the CDR3 DNA reads TGCGCCAGCAGCTTGGACAGACCTAGCACAGATACGCAGTATTTT. Protein: CASSLDRPSTDTQYF. Combining the CDR3 with reference TRBV5-1 and TRBJ2-3 gives the whole variable domain KAGVTQTPRYLIKTRGQQVTLSCSPISGHRSVSWYQQTPGQGLQFLFEYFSETQRNKGNFPGRFSGRQFSNSRSEMNVSTLELGDSALYLCASSLDRPSTDTQYFGPGTRLTVL.

This clonotype was observed many times. The V call is TRBV6-6, the J call TRBJ2-3, with 10 bases fitting TRBD2. CDR3 length: 16 residues. Germline CDR1 reads MNHNY; CDR2 reads SVGAGI (reference sequence). V trimming: 6 bases; J trimming: 4 bases; junction bases outside the gene matches: 10. The CDR3 loop is CASSLLGAGGPDTQYF. Here the CDR3 DNA reads TGTGCCAGCAGCCTTTTAGGAGCGGGGGGGCCAGATACGCAGTATTTT.

This clonotype showed up many times. This sequence joins TRBV10-3 and TRBJ2-1; D may be TRBD2 (6 bases). Trimming shortened V by 11 bases and J by 6 bases, and 11 bases separated the two germline ends. CDR1 is ENHRY, CDR2 SYGVKD, per germline. The CDR3 is made up of 11 amino acids. CDR3 residues: CAVAGFNEQFF. The CDR3 DNA is TGTGCCGTTGCGGGGTTCAATGAGCAGTTCTTC.

This chain joins TRBV7-9 and TRBJ2-3; TRBD2 might be the D (5 bases). V lost 1 base, J lost 2 bases, and 16 bases lay in between. The CDR3 has 17 residues. Germline assignment: CDR1 SEHNR and CDR2 FQNEAQ (reference sequence). CDR3 bases: TGTGCCAGCAGCTTAGACTGGACTGCCCCCTTCACAGATACGCAGTATTTT. This encodes CASSLDWTAPFTDTQYF.

The chain joins TRBV10-3 to TRBJ1-2, with TRBD1 identical over 7 bases. The CDR3 is 12 residues long. Germline V gene sequence: CDR1 ENHRY, CDR2 SYGVKD. V shed 7 bases, J shed 8 bases, and the junction held 7 bases outside the gene matches. CDR3 protein: CAITLTGEGYTF. The DNA for the CDR3 is TGTGCCATCACCCTAACAGGGGAAGGCTACACCTTC.